The clone carrying this TCR beta chain was counted a few times. The data were obtained in a study of blood T cell repertoires in COVID-19. The protocol was immunoSEQ multiplex PCR, while the TCRdb copy is restricted to in-frame clones and leaves out a portion. Altogether about 270,000 clones are present, approximately 84% being singletons, with the ten largest covering 1.4% to 1.5%. The germline CDR1 and CDR2 sequences are LGHNA and YSLEER. Trimming took 5 bases from V and 3 from J, leaving 17 bases between them. The CDR3 runs 15 residues. Source material: peripheral blood. The V and J genes are TRBV4-3 and TRBJ2-7, with a possible D match to TRBD1 (5 bases). The sequence derives from a human donor with COVID-19, enrolled during active disease. The donor label of this sample is uncertain. This chain's CDR3 is CASSGQTARIYEQYF. For the CDR3, the DNA is TGCGCCAGCAGCGGTCAGACAGCAAGAATCTACGAGCAGTACTTC.